Detailed here is one TCR beta chain. What this receptor recognizes is not known. No quality values exist for individual bases; no much larger clone is one base distant. Using the deep immunoSEQ assay, multiplex PCR amplified TCR CDR3 regions from genomic DNA. Genomic DNA extracted from each cell subset was distributed evenly over all wells of several immunoSEQ 96-well plates, and each plate served as one replicate. Each replicate PCR for sorted subsets received about 220 ng genomic DNA, equal to 30,000 or so T cell genomes. The purified libraries were quantified using a Qubit 3.0 fluorometer, sized with a Bioanalyzer 2100, and then quantified again using the KAPA Library Quantification kit. Each immunoSEQ 96-well plate was sequenced on its own single-read 150-cycle Illumina NextSeq 550 flow cell. The paper's data handling went like this. Because only junctional sequences without quality scores were contained in the immunoSEQ output, filtering matching that applied to full-length reads could not be performed. Sequences were annotated with PyIR, a Python wrapper for IgBLAST v1.9, using IMGT germline references to assign V/J genes and CDR3. Reads with weak V/J assignments (E-value above 1e-6), missing CDR3, stop codons, out-of-frame junctions, or ambiguous translated residues were removed. V3J clonotypes were defined as sequences sharing an identical inferred V gene, J gene, and CDR3 amino acid sequence. The percentage overlap between two repertoires was calculated by dividing the number of shared unique clonotypes by the size of the smaller repertoire. Repertoire richness was assessed with RTK rarefaction, the Chao1 estimator, and Recon v2.1 estimates of unobserved clonotypes. For all TCRbeta clonotypes obtained by the gDNA method from four donors, generation probabilities were computed with OLGA. Held by TCRdb, this immuneACCESS table contains in-frame sequences only and omits some clones. Under half of the omission traces to an unresolved V gene where checked; the cause of the rest is unknown. The D gene and trimming were derived from the DNA, and the V and J assignments and clone size from that table. A total of roughly 2.4 million clones appear in this sample, under 97% of them only once. Approximately 0.13% of the sample goes to the ten largest clones.

The CDR3, cysteine through phenylalanine, is 13 amino acids long. Of the read, only the CDR3 DNA is kept; its 39 bases are in frame from base 1. V is reduced by 8 bases and J by 9 bases, leaving a spacing of 14 bases between them. Sequences MDHEN (CDR1) and SYDVKM (CDR2) are obtained from the germline V gene. This entry belongs to a study of shared clonotypes between healthy human individuals (dated by TCRdb to 2018 to 2020). Background for the entire study: A couple of women and a few men aged 18 to 49 years were included in the cohort. For each donor, CD4 naive and CD4 memory were each given three plates, CD8 naive was given two plates, and CD8 memory was given one plate. To estimate repertoire size and how much clonotype sharing occurs between individuals, the study deeply sequenced the blood TCR repertoires of several healthy adults. To increase sequencing depth and limit assay-specific biases, TCR repertoire library preparation and sequencing were carried out by different laboratories using diverse techniques. Between about 0.94 and 8.9 billion PBMCs per donor were obtained by leukapheresis. What the research found in general, with its limitations: Estimated clonotype richness was generally larger for naive than for memory subsets. Only blood was sampled, and tissue TCR repertoires likely differ from those in blood. Rarefaction of sorted-subset datasets indicated incomplete sequencing despite the large sequencing depth. Pairwise subsampling led to the expectation that sequencing depth would affect the degree of clonotype sharing among donors. The small number of donors limited the genetic and exposure-history diversity represented. When several donors were compared, the shared fraction of clonotypes was about 5% for naive CD4, approximately 3.5% for naive CD8, 2.3% for memory CD4, and around 0.37% for memory CD8. Compared with non-shared clonotypes, clonotypes shared by all four sorted-subset donors had higher generation probabilities.

Donors were healthy HIV-negative adults with no recently reported acute infections or vaccinations. Only Caucasian adults living in Nashville, Tennessee, USA were represented among the donors. CD4+ T cells were enriched by magnetic negative selection; naive cells were then positively selected on CD45RA, and the negative fraction formed the memory subset. Blood was collected by leukapheresis, and PBMCs were isolated by Ficoll-Histopaque density gradient centrifugation and then cryopreserved in liquid nitrogen vapor phase. Analytical flow cytometry was used to check the purity and quantity of every magnetically sorted T cell population. From each sorted fraction, genomic DNA was isolated and quantified by UV absorbance on a Nanodrop 2000c.

The sequence derives from a man between 18 and 35 years old in good health. Input material: naive CD4+ T cells sorted from blood. What this sample's cell subset or site label stands for: CD45RA+ positively selected. The sequence is built from TRBV28 and TRBJ1-6; matching of 5 bases hints at TRBD1 as the D gene. CDR3 sequence: CASHRTGGSPLHF. The nucleotide sequence reads as follows: TGTGCCAGCCATCGGACCGGGGGTTCACCCCTCCACTTT. Joined to the reference TRBV28 and TRBJ1-6 proteins, this CDR3 gives the full variable domain: DVKVTQSSRYLVKRTGEKVFLECVQDMDHENMFWYRQDPGLGLRLIYFSYDVKMKEKGDIPEGYSVSREKKERFSLILESASTNQTSMYLCASHRTGGSPLHFGNGTRLTVT.